This T cell receptor beta chain came from a study of T cell repertoires in cytomegalovirus infection. Study as a whole: Used in the study were CMV epitopes, some recently identified and HLA-C-restricted, others well-studied and HLA-B-restricted. TCR beta signatures that were public indicated CMV infection and matching HLA type. Study-level points and caveats: The cumulative frequency of public TCR beta families identified carriers of CMV plus the relevant HLA. In two of eight donors, the top clonotype was HLA-C-restricted CMV-specific.

From germline, CDR1 is MNHNS and CDR2 SASEGT. The germline V and J ends were trimmed by 4 bases and 4 bases, with 8 bases remaining between them. The CDR3 totals 13 residues. TCRdb processed the reads anew with MiXCR; each CDR3 protein has one entry. The sample lists hundreds of thousands of distinct CDR3 sequences, 30% to 40% occurring once. This clonotype occurred a few times. Its antigen is not identified. The J gene is TRBJ1-5, the V gene TRBV6-1; D unclear. This receptor was obtained from a human donor in good health (CMV status not recorded). Some clones in this sample may be carry-over from other donors' samples. Sequencing used cultured PBMCs, obtained from culture after CMV antigen stimulation. The CDR3, as DNA: TGTGCCAGCAGTGCAACAGATAATCAGCCCCAGCATTTT. Translating it yields CASSATDNQPQHF.